The text below deals with one T cell receptor (beta chain). The germline V gene encodes CDR1 GTSNPN and CDR2 SVGIG (reference sequence). This CDR3 region has 15 residues. V gave up 0 bases and J gave up 4 bases, with 12 bases separating them. Here immunoSEQ multiplex PCR was the method, and the copy in TCRdb shows in-frame clones only, minus some. The sample lists 250,000 or so clones, 70% to 90% occurring once. This specimen belongs to a study of blood T cell repertoires in COVID-19. The sequenced sample consisted of PBMCs or T cells enriched from blood (not recorded which). The chain uses TRBV30 and TRBJ2-2, with D tentatively TRBD1 (6 bases). This clonotype was obtained from a middle-aged woman with acute COVID-19. For the CDR3, the DNA is TGTGCCTGGAGTGTACTGGGGGCGGGCACCGGGGAGCTGTTTTTT. This gives the protein CAWSVLGAGTGELFF.